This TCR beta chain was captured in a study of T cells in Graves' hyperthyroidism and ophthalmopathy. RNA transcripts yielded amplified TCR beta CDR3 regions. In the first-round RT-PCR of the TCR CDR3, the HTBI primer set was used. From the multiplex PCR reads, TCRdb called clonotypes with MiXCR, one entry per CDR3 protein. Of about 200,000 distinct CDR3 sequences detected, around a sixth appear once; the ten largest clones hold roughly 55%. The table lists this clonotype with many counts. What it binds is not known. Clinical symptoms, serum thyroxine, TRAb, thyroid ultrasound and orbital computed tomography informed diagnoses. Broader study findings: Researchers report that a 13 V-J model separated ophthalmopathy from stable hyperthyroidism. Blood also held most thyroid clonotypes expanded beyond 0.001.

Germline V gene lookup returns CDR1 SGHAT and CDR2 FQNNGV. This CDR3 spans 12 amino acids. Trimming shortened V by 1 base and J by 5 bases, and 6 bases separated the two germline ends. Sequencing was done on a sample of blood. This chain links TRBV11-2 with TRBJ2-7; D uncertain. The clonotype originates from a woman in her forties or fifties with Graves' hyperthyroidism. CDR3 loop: CASSLGEHEQYF. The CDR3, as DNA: TGTGCCAGCAGCTTAGGTGAGCACGAGCAGTACTTC.